Following are 16 T cell receptor beta chains from one sample sequenced in a study of CD8 T cells in Susac syndrome. Reverse transcription of about 0.5 to 1 ug RNA used random hexamers. Using its own MiXCR run on the immunoSEQ multiplex PCR reads, TCRdb lists one record per CDR3 protein. The sample lists 150,000 to 200,000 distinct CDR3 sequences, just over 90% occurring once. Sequenced material: CD4+ T cells from PBMCs. Receptor source: a human donor in good health.

The genes are TRBV13 and TRBJ2-2, with D tentatively TRBD2 (7 bases). Germline assignment: CDR1 PRHDT and CDR2 FYEKMQ (reference sequence). The CDR3 consists of 17 residues. The V end lost 1 base, the J end lost 1 base, and 13 bases lay between the germline ends. CDR3 DNA: TGTGCCAGCAGCTTAGTCCGGCGGGGGCGGAACACCGGGGAGCTGTTTTTT. This translates into CASSLVRRGRNTGELFF. Drawing the rest from reference TRBV13 and TRBJ2-2, the complete variable domain is AAGVIQSPRHLIKEKRETATLKCYPIPRHDTVYWYQQGPGQDPQFLISFYEKMQSDKGSIPDRFSAQQFSDYHSELNMSSLELGDSALYFCASSLVRRGRNTGELFFGEGSRLTVL.

In this sample, this clonotype turned up once. V usage is TRBV18 and J usage is TRBJ2-7; a weak D match, TRBD1 (6 bases). Trimming pared 0 bases from V and 2 bases from J, leaving 11 bases between. CDR1 and CDR2 (germline): KGHSH, LQKENI. This CDR3 region has 15 residues. The CDR3 DNA follows: TGTGCCAGCTCACCACCGGCCACAGGGCCCTACGAGCAGTACTTC. As protein: CASSPPATGPYEQYF.

This clonotype has a single count. The rearrangement uses TRBV2 and TRBJ1-6; TRBD1 is a possible D gene (5 bases). The CDR3 is made up of 13 amino acids. The V end was cut by 3 bases, the J end by 8 bases, with 8 bases between. Germline assignment: CDR1 SNHLY and CDR2 FYNNEI. CDR3 amino acids: CASSERGDSPLHF. The CDR3 DNA reads as TGTGCCAGCAGTGAGAGGGGAGATTCACCCCTCCACTTT. The whole variable domain, filled in from reference TRBV2 and TRBJ1-6, reads EPEVTQTPSHQVTQMGQEVILRCVPISNHLYFYWYRQILGQKVEFLVSFYNNEISEKSEIFDDQFSVERPDGSNFTLKIRSTKLEDSAMYFCASSERGDSPLHFGNGTRLTVT.

The rearrangement uses TRBV7-2 and TRBJ2-5, with 8 bases fitting TRBD2. The CDR3 has 15 amino acids. V was pared by 1 base and J by 4 bases, with 5 bases of the junction left unmatched. Germline V gene data show CDR1 as SGHTA and CDR2 as FQGNSA. The DNA for the CDR3 is TGTGCCAGCAGCTTAGGTGCGGGGGGAGGAGAGACCCAGTACTTC. It codes for CASSLGAGGGETQYF. The whole variable domain, remainder taken from reference TRBV7-2 and TRBJ2-5, is GAGVSQSPSNKVTEKGKDVELRCDPISGHTALYWYRQSLGQGLEFLIYFQGNSAPDKSGLPSDRFSAERTGGSVSTLTIQRTQQEDSAVYLCASSLGAGGGETQYFGPGTRLLVL.

V and J are TRBV12-3 or TRBV12-4 and TRBJ1-2; no clear D. Deletions cut 5 bases from V and 4 bases from J, with 8 bases between. This CDR3 has 12 residues. In nucleotides, the CDR3 is TGTGCCAGCAGTGGCACTCCCTATGGCTACACCTTC. Its translation is CASSGTPYGYTF.

V usage is TRBV27 and J usage is TRBJ1-1, with TRBD1 matching over 7 bases. The CDR3 covers 15 residues. Germline V gene data show CDR1 as MNHEY and CDR2 as SMNVEV (reference sequence). V was pared by 6 bases and J by 3 bases, with 10 bases of the junction left unmatched. The CDR3 region is CASSQGGMGDTEAFF. For the CDR3, the DNA is TGTGCCAGCAGCCAAGGGGGCATGGGGGACACTGAAGCTTTCTTT.

This clonotype came up once. The gene calls are TRBV29-1 and TRBJ1-4, with 8 bases lining up with TRBD1. V lost 7 bases, J lost 7 bases, and 8 bases stayed unmatched. This CDR3 is 13 amino acids long. CDR1 and CDR2 (germline): SQVTM, ANQGSEA. The CDR3 sequence: CSAARGQGEKLFF. The CDR3 coding sequence is TGCAGCGCCGCCAGGGGGCAAGGTGAAAAACTGTTTTTT.

The rearrangement joins TRBV29-1 to TRBJ2-3; 10 bases fit TRBD2. Trimming took 0 bases from V and 3 from J; bases not matched to a gene: 6. The CDR3 length is 16 residues. Looked up from germline, CDR1 is SQVTM and CDR2 is ANQGSEA. The CDR3 DNA reads TGCAGCGTTGAAGATGGTCCTAGCGGGGGTACAGATACGCAGTATTTT. As protein: CSVEDGPSGGTDTQYF.

This sequence joins TRBV9 and TRBJ2-5, with unresolved D. Germline V gene lookup returns CDR1 SGDLS and CDR2 YYNGEE. Trimming pared 0 bases from V and 5 bases from J, leaving 8 bases between. The CDR3 is made up of 13 amino acids. The CDR3 sequence is CASSVGPDETQYF. The DNA for the CDR3 is TGTGCCAGCAGCGTAGGCCCAGACGAGACCCAGTACTTC.

The chain employs TRBV18 and TRBJ2-6, with unresolved D. CDR1 is KGHSH, CDR2 LQKENI, per germline. Trimming pared 9 bases from V and 1 base from J, leaving 10 bases between. CDR3 size: 14 residues. The DNA for the CDR3 is TGTGCCAGTTCTCCCGCGTCTGGGGCCAACGTCCTGACTTTC. This sequence encodes CASSPASGANVLTF. Drawing the rest from reference TRBV18 and TRBJ2-6, the complete variable domain is NAGVMQNPRHLVRRRGQEARLRCSPMKGHSHVYWYRQLPEEGLKFMVYLQKENIIDESGMPKERFSAEFPKEGPSILRIQQVVRGDSAAYFCASSPASGANVLTFGAGSRLTVL.

The J gene is TRBJ1-5, the V gene TRBV20-1, with a weak D call TRBD1 (6 bases). V lost 2 bases to trimming and J lost 3 bases, with 23 bases between them. There are 18 residues in the CDR3. Germline-derived CDR1 and CDR2 are DFQATT and SNEGSKA (reference sequence). The CDR3 sequence is CSARPYRRRGVFNQPQHF. The CDR3 DNA follows: TGCAGTGCTAGACCCTACCGTAGGAGGGGGGTCTTCAATCAGCCCCAGCATTTT.

The table lists this clonotype with a count of one. The chain carries TRBV20-1 and TRBJ1-6; no clear D. The germline V gene encodes CDR1 DFQATT and CDR2 SNEGSKA (reference sequence). Trimming left V 4 bases short and J 7 bases short, with 8 bases between. CDR3 size: 12 residues. CDR3 loop: CSATYPNSPLHF. DNA for the CDR3: TGCAGTGCTACCTATCCCAATTCACCCCTCCACTTT.

The chain combines TRBV29-1 with TRBJ2-1, with 7 bases that match TRBD1. Looked up from germline, CDR1 is SQVTM and CDR2 is ANQGSEA. J was trimmed by 3 bases and V by 8 bases; bases with no gene match: 4. The length of the CDR3 is 12 residues. The DNA for the CDR3 is TGCAGCTCGGGACAGAACTACAATGAGCAGTTCTTC. Protein: CSSGQNYNEQFF.

V usage is TRBV18 and J usage is TRBJ1-1, with D perhaps TRBD1 (5 bases). The CDR3 is made up of 13 amino acids. The V gene lost 4 bases and the J gene lost 7 bases, with 13 bases spanning the gap. Germline values: CDR1 KGHSH, CDR2 LQKENI. The CDR3 is CASSLTVPVEAFF. The CDR3 DNA reads TGTGCCAGCTCACTGACAGTCCCGGTTGAAGCTTTCTTT.

The chain employs TRBV7-3 and TRBJ1-2, with D perhaps matching TRBD1 (5 bases). V was shortened by 6 bases and J by 5 bases, with 13 bases between the two germline ends. Germline-derived CDR1 and CDR2 are SGHTA and FQGTGA. This CDR3 is 13 amino acids long. The chain's CDR3 is CASSQGDGYGYTF. For the CDR3, the DNA is TGTGCCAGCAGTCAAGGGGACGGTTATGGCTACACCTTC.

This chain joins TRBV5-4 and TRBJ2-1; tentative D call: TRBD1 (6 bases). The CDR3 has 15 amino acids. Per the germline V gene, CDR1 is SGHNT and CDR2 is YYREEE (reference sequence). The V end lost 4 bases, the J end lost 3 bases, and 14 bases lay between the germline ends. The CDR3 sequence is CASSLDTGIYNEQFF. CDR3 in DNA: TGTGCCAGCAGCCTAGACACAGGGATCTACAATGAGCAGTTCTTC.